Listed here are 18 T cell receptor beta chains from one sample, sequenced in a study of blood T cells in healthy people across ages. A J-beta primer mix and a sample-barcoded 5' primer were used in a second PCR of roughly 6 to 11 cycles. TCRdb recomputed calls from the 5' RACE reads with MiXCR, one row per CDR3 protein. Among around 1.5 million distinct CDR3 sequences listed, approximately 32% were seen once. Sequences were obtained from blood. The origin of the receptors is a woman under 40 in good health.

This clonotype was picked up a small number of times. The chain combines TRBV11-2 with TRBJ2-7, with D hard to call. Deletions cut 4 bases from V and 4 bases from J, with 14 bases between. CDR3 length: 14 amino acids. Germline loops: CDR1 SGHAT, CDR2 FQNNGV. CDR3 coding DNA: TGTGCCAGCAGCTCCCCGCTGAGAGCATACGAGCAGTACTTC. It codes for CASSSPLRAYEQYF.

J is TRBJ1-2 and V is TRBV2; 7 bases are a match to TRBD1. V gave up 6 bases and J gave up 8 bases; unmatched junction bases: 9. Germline V gene sequence: CDR1 SNHLY, CDR2 FYNNEI. CDR3 length: 13 amino acids. CDR3 DNA: TGTGCCAGCAGATCAACAGGGGAGGACGGCTACACCTTC. Encoded protein: CASRSTGEDGYTF.

This clonotype came up a few times. The chain joins TRBV7-2 to TRBJ2-7, with 13 bases matching TRBD2. J was trimmed by 2 bases and V by 2 bases; bases with no gene match: 9. The CDR3 has 18 residues. From germline, CDR1 is SGHTA and CDR2 FQGNSA. The CDR3 reads CASSLNSGTSGDTYEQYF. The DNA for the CDR3 is TGTGCCAGCAGCTTAAACTCCGGGACTAGCGGGGATACCTACGAGCAGTACTTC.

This clonotype has just a few counts. The chain is built from TRBV13 and TRBJ2-1; tentatively, D is TRBD1 (6 bases). The J call may be incorrect, as the DNA end agrees better with TRBJ2-7. This CDR3 comprises 14 residues. Per the germline V gene, CDR1 is PRHDT and CDR2 is FYEKMQ (reference sequence). The CDR3 coding sequence is TGTGCCAGCAGCAGCAGGGGATCCTACAATGAGCAGTACTTC. Amino acids: CASSSRGSYNEQYF.

The V call is TRBV12-3 or TRBV12-4, the J call TRBJ1-2, with a weak D call TRBD1 (5 bases). V was clipped by 3 bases and J by 6 bases, with 11 bases between them. The CDR3 loop spans 13 amino acids. CDR3 region: CASSLSGPDGYTF. Here the CDR3 DNA reads TGTGCCAGCAGTTTGTCAGGGCCGGATGGCTACACCTTC.

The genes are TRBV18 and TRBJ2-7; D possibly uses TRBD1 or TRBD2 (6 bases each). TRBJ2-5 matches the DNA end more closely, so the J call is doubtful. CDR1 is KGHSH, CDR2 LQKENI, per germline. This CDR3 has 15 amino acids. The CDR3 reads CASSPRVGGRETQYF. The CDR3 DNA reads as TGTGCCAGCTCACCACGGGTCGGGGGCCGAGAGACCCAGTACTTC.

The chain employs TRBV12-3 or TRBV12-4 and TRBJ1-2; 7 positions match TRBD1. CDR3 length: 14 residues. Trimming removed 3 bases from V and 8 bases from J; junction bases left unmatched: 9. CDR3 amino acids: CASSFRRTGSGYTF. CDR3 DNA sequence: TGTGCCAGCAGTTTCCGTCGGACAGGCTCGGGCTACACCTTC.

The chain joins TRBV20-1 to TRBJ2-1, with 8 bases matching TRBD2. Trimming at V came to 3 bases and at J to 4 bases, leaving 11 bases not matched to a gene. Germline-derived CDR1 and CDR2 are DFQATT and SNEGSKA (reference sequence). The CDR3 totals 16 residues. The CDR3 reads CSASPLPAGVYNEQFF. The CDR3 nucleotides read TGCAGTGCTAGTCCCCTGCCAGCGGGAGTTTACAATGAGCAGTTCTTC.

This clonotype has just one count. V usage is TRBV6-6 and J usage is TRBJ2-7; 11 nucleotides match TRBD2. This CDR3 spans 16 amino acids. CDR1 MNHNY and CDR2 SVGAGI come from the germline V gene (reference sequence). J gave up 2 bases and V 6 bases, and 9 bases lay outside the gene matches. CDR3 loop: CASSKSGTSGPYEQYF. DNA of the CDR3: TGTGCCAGCAGCAAATCCGGGACTAGCGGCCCCTACGAGCAGTACTTC.

This clonotype was counted a few times. This chain joins TRBV5-6 and TRBJ2-3, with D perhaps TRBD2 (5 bases). The germline gives CDR1 SGHDT, CDR2 YYEEEE. With 4 bases removed from V and 2 bases from J, the gap between germline ends came to 14 bases. The length of the CDR3 is 15 residues. In nucleotides, the CDR3 is TGTGCCAGCAGCCCGGGGATCGTCTCCACAGATACGCAGTATTTT. Translation gives CASSPGIVSTDTQYF.

The DNA for the CDR3 is TGTGCCAGCAGCGTAGGGTCCGGGGATACGCAGTATTTT. It codes for CASSVGSGDTQYF. The chain has TRBV9 and TRBJ2-3; D gene uncertain. Germline CDR1 SGDLS, CDR2 YYNGEE. The CDR3 spans 13 residues. V was pared by 0 bases and J by 6 bases, with 8 bases between.

The rearrangement uses TRBV18 and TRBJ2-7, with D tentatively TRBD2 (6 bases). V lost 8 bases and J 2 bases, leaving 19 bases between the germline ends. The CDR3 has 15 residues. CDR1 and CDR2 (germline): KGHSH, LQKENI. The CDR3 sequence is CASPPNWDLAYEQYF. Written as DNA, the CDR3 is TGTGCCAGCCCCCCAAATTGGGACTTGGCCTACGAGCAGTACTTC. The whole variable domain, remainder taken from reference TRBV18 and TRBJ2-7, is NAGVMQNPRHLVRRRGQEARLRCSPMKGHSHVYWYRQLPEEGLKFMVYLQKENIIDESGMPKERFSAEFPKEGPSILRIQQVVRGDSAAYFCASPPNWDLAYEQYFGPGTRLTVT.

V is TRBV6-1 and J is TRBJ2-5; 10 nucleotides agree with TRBD1. Unmatched junction bases numbered 4, after V lost 11 bases and J lost 4 bases. Germline V gene sequence: CDR1 MNHNS, CDR2 SASEGT. This CDR3 is 12 amino acids long. Here the CDR3 DNA reads TGTGCCCGGCGGACAGGGGGAGAGACCCAGTACTTC. Its protein product is CARRTGGETQYF.

V and J are TRBV20-1 and TRBJ2-7; the D is unclear. Germline V gene sequence: CDR1 DFQATT, CDR2 SNEGSKA (reference sequence). The V and J ends lost 0 bases and 5 bases respectively, with 14 bases between them. There are 14 residues in the CDR3. CDR3 region: CSAREPPGVHEQYF. Written as DNA, the CDR3 is TGCAGTGCTAGAGAGCCTCCAGGTGTTCACGAGCAGTACTTC.

The chain couples TRBV7-9 to TRBJ1-2; 7 bases line up with TRBD1. Germline CDR1 and CDR2: SEHNR and FQNEAQ (reference sequence). The CDR3 loop spans 14 amino acids. J gave up 8 bases and V 4 bases, and 10 bases lay outside the gene matches. The CDR3 DNA reads TGTGCCAGCAGCTCGGGACAGTTTTCGGGCGGCTACACCTTC. It yields the protein CASSSGQFSGGYTF.

This clonotype was seen a handful of times. The genes are TRBV20-1 and TRBJ2-1; D remains ambiguous. Germline V gives CDR1 DFQATT, CDR2 SNEGSKA (reference sequence). The V end was cut by 2 bases, the J end by 9 bases, with 14 bases between. CDR3 length equals 13 residues. CDR3 nucleotide sequence: TGCAGTGCTAGAAACTCGGGTACGAGTGAGCAGTTCTTC. Its translation: CSARNSGTSEQFF.

CDR3 loop: CSASSGTSGTFSTQYF. CDR3 nucleotides: TGCAGTGCTAGTTCCGGGACTAGCGGGACCTTCTCTACGCAGTATTTT. The chain recombines TRBV20-1 with TRBJ2-3, with 13 bases fitting TRBD2. The CDR3 totals 16 residues. V lost 3 bases, J lost 8 bases, and 11 bases stayed unmatched. Germline loops: CDR1 DFQATT, CDR2 SNEGSKA (reference sequence).

This clonotype has just a few counts. The V and J genes are TRBV5-4 and TRBJ1-2; a weak D match, TRBD1 (5 bases). Germline V gene data show CDR1 as SGHNT and CDR2 as YYREEE (reference sequence). CDR3 size: 12 residues. Trimming left V 1 base short and J 8 bases short, with 9 bases between. The CDR3 sequence: CASSLRGSGYTF. The CDR3 nucleotides read TGTGCCAGCAGCTTGAGGGGCTCAGGCTACACCTTC.